A selection of T cell receptor beta chains follows, all from one sample in a study of T cells in Graves' hyperthyroidism and ophthalmopathy. TCRdb recomputed calls from the multiplex PCR reads with MiXCR, one row per CDR3 protein. The sample yields roughly 500,000 distinct CDR3 sequences, roughly 25% seen once. Sequencing was performed on blood. Receptor source: a woman in her 30s with Graves' ophthalmopathy. The CDR3 runs from the conserved cysteine through the conserved F or W. A D gene is named only where the DNA matches it firmly. Expanded clones get a size class; other rows say once, few or many, or leave the size out.

V	size	J	D	length	CDR3	DNA
TRBV29-1	many	TRBJ2-3	-	14	CSVAVLPLTDTQYF	TGCAGCGTTGCAGTACTCCCCCTCACAGATACGCAGTATTTT
TRBV29-1	many	TRBJ1-2	TRBD1	13	CSVDGQGALGYTF	TGCAGCGTTGACGGACAGGGGGCGTTGGGCTACACCTTC
TRBV5-1	few	TRBJ1-1	-	15	CASSLESGGVTEAFF	TGCGCCAGCAGCTTGGAGTCGGGCGGGGTCACTGAAGCTTTCTTT
TRBV29-1	many	TRBJ1-1	TRBD1	16	CSPGVRTGGVRAEAFF	TGCAGCCCCGGGGTAAGGACAGGTGGCGTACGTGCTGAAGCTTTCTTT
TRBV7-2	few	TRBJ1-5	-	13	CASSSISNQPQHF	TGTGCCAGCAGCTCTATTAGCAATCAGCCCCAGCATTTT
TRBV28	many	TRBJ2-5	TRBD1	15	CASSPDRGRRETQYF	TGTGCCAGCAGCCCCGACAGGGGGCGCCGAGAGACCCAGTACTTC
TRBV15	many	TRBJ2-7	-	14	CATSRDQLGYEQYF	TGTGCCACCAGCAGAGATCAGTTGGGTTACGAGCAGTACTTC
TRBV11-2	-	TRBJ2-4	TRBD2	15	CASSPWVSGGNIQYF	TGTGCCAGCAGCCCCTGGGTTAGCGGGGGCAACATTCAGTACTTC
TRBV29-1	many	TRBJ1-1	TRBD1	13	CSASTGGLEGAFF	TGCAGCGCGAGCACAGGGGGCTTGGAGGGAGCTTTCTTT
TRBV5-1	many	TRBJ2-7	-	11	CASTDSYEQYF	TGCGCCAGCACTGACAGCTACGAGCAGTACTTC
TRBV20-1	-	TRBJ2-5	-	13	CSARVDGPETQYF	TGCAGTGCTAGAGTTGACGGTCCAGAGACCCAGTACTTC
TRBV12-3/TRBV12-4	-	TRBJ1-5	-	15	CASSLDRVERQPQHF	TGTGCCAGCAGTTTAGACAGGGTGGAACGTCAGCCCCAGCATTTT